This T cell receptor (beta chain) was captured by sequencing in a study of T cell responses to AZD1222 COVID-19 vaccine (dated by TCRdb to the early 2020s). About the full investigation: A total of 233 trial participants underwent TCR sequencing, of whom nearly 210 had received two doses of AZD1222 and approximately 25 had received two doses of the MenACWY control vaccine. Trial participants were enrolled by age into subgroups of 18-55, 56-69 and 70-plus years, and roughly 150, 30 and 60 TCR-sequenced participants, respectively, were included in these subgroups.

Notes on this clone: There is no known antigen for this receptor. No much larger clone exists at a distance of one base, and base qualities are not known.

Study-wide findings and limitations: The whole spike protein was spanned by vaccine-associated CD4 TCRs, and dominant responses were seen in regions 160-218 and 743-854. Participants were mostly white British, with more females than males. The authors suggested clonal diversity may have been underestimated. After two AZD1222 doses, both the breadth and the depth of spike-specific TCRs were significantly higher than at day 0 and than in MenACWY recipients. In the small 56-69-year group, the increase in depth fell short of significance, most likely because of low power. Conclusions about previously exposed vaccinees were limited because only six or seven AZD1222 recipients were SARS-CoV-2 seropositive at baseline. Because no day 14 peak-response samples were available, repertoires were characterized only after the peak T cell response. Epitopes outside the regions mutated in the B.1.351 and B.1.1.7 variants were reportedly recognized by nearly half of the unique spike-specific TCRs.

The CDR3 regions of human TCRbeta chains were analyzed by immunosequencing. The original pipeline was this. TCRs in the repertoires were matched against a reference library of SARS-CoV-2-specific TCRs that had been generated with the MIRA antigen-specificity platform. Breadth meant the fraction of unique TCRs that were SARS-CoV-2-associated, whereas depth meant the fraction of total T cells that were SARS-CoV-2-associated. Each spike-specific TCR was assigned to its reactive spike region and to a CD4 or CD8 class using the MIRA data. Log10-transformed breadth and depth values were compared by one-way ANOVA with Sidak's multiple comparisons tests. TCRdb stores this immuneACCESS table with in-frame sequences only. Part of the clones is absent; in the studies checked, under half of the shortfall reflects unresolved V genes, and no reason is known for the rest. The DNA was the basis for D and trimming; V, J and clone size are from that table. The sample profile shows roughly 200,000 clones; over 85% of them were found once. Together, the top ten hold roughly 1% of the sample.

V sheds 7 bases and J sheds 0 bases, leaving 9 bases between their ends. Including the terminal cysteine and phenylalanine, the CDR3 comprises 12 residues. Kept here is only the CDR3 DNA, which spans 36 bases and is read in frame from base 1. The germline V gene yields SQVTM for CDR1 and ANQGSEA for CDR2. In the paper's terms, the time point label means: about 28 days (+/-7) after the second vaccine dose. Read against the paper, the sample's treatment or condition label means: meningococcal conjugate vaccine given as trial control. Samples from vaccinated people were obtained from the UK trials COV001 and COV002, which included a single-blind randomized controlled phase 2/3 trial of AZD1222 (ChAdOx1 nCoV-19) in healthy adults. For TCRbeta chain sequencing, PBMC samples from trial participants were taken at day 0 and at day 28 after the second dose.

The sequence links TRBV29-1 to TRBJ1-1, and the D gene may be TRBD1, 5 bases matching. This sequence originates from an adult who received the MenACWY meningococcal vaccine as a control. The sample here was peripheral blood, taken 28 days after the second dose of the MenACWY control vaccine. The CDR3: CSAETVNTEAFF. The DNA sequence is given as TGCAGCGCCGAGACAGTGAACACTGAAGCTTTCTTT.